This T cell receptor beta chain was identified in a study of blood T cell repertoires in COVID-19. Study information: There were acute and convalescent COVID-19 samples, and they came from the United States, Italy and Spain. In each case, the material was cDNA or gDNA derived from T cells, B-cell-depleted T cells, or PBMCs.

Under the authors' procedure: The assay estimated nucleated cells by amplifying reference gene primers. Some clones are missing from TCRdb's copy, which holds only in-frame ones; the method was immunoSEQ multiplex PCR. V and J calls plus clone size are reproduced from that table; the DNA served to infer D and trimming. The sample lists approximately 110,000 clones; roughly 88% were seen once. J gave up 5 bases and V 0 bases, and 14 bases lay outside the gene matches. The CDR3 sequence is 19 residues long. Germline CDR1 SGHTA, CDR2 FQGNSA. The clonotype originates from a human donor in a cohort sampled during active COVID-19. The chain has TRBV7-2 and TRBJ2-7, with 12 nucleotides matching TRBD1. Material for sequencing was peripheral blood. Here the CDR3 DNA reads TGTGCCAGCAGCTTAGCGGGGCGAACCGGGACAGGGGGCCAACACGAGCAGTACTTC. It specifies CASSLAGRTGTGGQHEQYF.